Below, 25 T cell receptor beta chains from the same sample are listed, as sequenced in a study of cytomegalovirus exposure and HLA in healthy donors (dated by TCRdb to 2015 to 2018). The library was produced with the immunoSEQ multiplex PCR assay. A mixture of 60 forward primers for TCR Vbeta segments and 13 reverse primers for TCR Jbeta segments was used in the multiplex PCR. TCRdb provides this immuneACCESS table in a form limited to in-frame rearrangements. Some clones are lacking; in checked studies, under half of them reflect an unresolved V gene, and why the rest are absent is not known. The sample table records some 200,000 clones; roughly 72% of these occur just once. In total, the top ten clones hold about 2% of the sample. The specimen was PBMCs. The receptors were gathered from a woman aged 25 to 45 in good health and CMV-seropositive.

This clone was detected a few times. CDR3 residues: CASSHGSSGGSTDTQYF. The CDR3 bases are TGTGCCAGCAGTCACGGATCTAGCGGGGGAAGCACAGATACGCAGTATTTT. The chain carries TRBV27 and TRBJ2-3; 10 bases map to TRBD2. The V and J ends lost 5 bases and 0 bases, in that order; junction bases with no gene match: 8. Germline assignment: CDR1 MNHEY and CDR2 SMNVEV (reference sequence). CDR3 length equals 17 residues.

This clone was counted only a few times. The chain's CDR3 is CASSVQGDLMNTEAFF. CDR3 nucleotide sequence: TGTGCCAGCAGCGTGCAGGGGGATCTCATGAACACTGAAGCTTTCTTT. The chain combines TRBV9 with TRBJ1-1, with 7 bases lining up with TRBD1. CDR1 is SGDLS and CDR2 is YYNGEE in the germline V gene. V lost 2 bases, J lost 0 bases, and 7 bases stayed unmatched. The CDR3 totals 16 residues.

The CDR3 nucleotides read TGTGCCAGCAGCGCCGAGGTGGCCAGGGCAAGCCCAGATACGCAGTATTTT. Protein: CASSAEVARASPDTQYF. The genes are TRBV28 and TRBJ2-3, with D maybe TRBD1 (5 bases). V lost 6 bases and J 4 bases, leaving 23 bases between the germline ends. From germline, CDR1 is MDHEN and CDR2 SYDVKM. The CDR3 contains 17 residues.

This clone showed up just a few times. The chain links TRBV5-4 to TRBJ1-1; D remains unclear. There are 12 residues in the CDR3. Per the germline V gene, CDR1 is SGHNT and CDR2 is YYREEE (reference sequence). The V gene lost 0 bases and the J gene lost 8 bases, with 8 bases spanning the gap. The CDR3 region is CASSLERGEAFF. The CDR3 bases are TGTGCCAGCAGCTTGGAACGGGGAGAAGCTTTCTTT. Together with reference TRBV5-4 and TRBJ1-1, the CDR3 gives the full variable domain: ETGVTQSPTHLIKTRGQQVTLRCSSQSGHNTVSWYQQALGQGPQFIFQYYREEENGRGNFPPRFSGLQFPNYSSELNVNALELDDSALYLCASSLERGEAFFGQGTRLTVV.

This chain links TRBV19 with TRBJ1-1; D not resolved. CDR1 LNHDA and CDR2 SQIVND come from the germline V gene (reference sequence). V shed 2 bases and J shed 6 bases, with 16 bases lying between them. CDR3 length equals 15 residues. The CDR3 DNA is TGTGCCAGTAGTATACGAAGGGAGTGGGTGGCTGAAGCTTTCTTT. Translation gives CASSIRREWVAEAFF.

The CDR3 region has the DNA TGTGCCAGCAACACCCAGGGGGTAGGTCAGCCCCAGCATTTT. It specifies CASNTQGVGQPQHF. The chain employs TRBV7-2 and TRBJ1-5, with 7 bases matching TRBD1. CDR3 length equals 14 residues. Germline V gene sequence: CDR1 SGHTA, CDR2 FQGNSA. Losses at the gene ends were 7 bases for V and 6 bases for J; bases not matched to a gene: 9.

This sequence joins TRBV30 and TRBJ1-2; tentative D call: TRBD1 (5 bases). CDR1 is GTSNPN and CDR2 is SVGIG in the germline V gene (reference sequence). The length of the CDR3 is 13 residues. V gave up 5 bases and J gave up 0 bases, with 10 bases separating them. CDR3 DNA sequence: TGTGCCTGGGTATCGGGGGCTAACTATGGCTACACCTTC. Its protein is CAWVSGANYGYTF. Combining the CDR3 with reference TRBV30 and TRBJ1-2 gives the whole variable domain SQTIHQWPATLVQPVGSPLSLECTVEGTSNPNLYWYRQAAGRGLQLLFYSVGIGQISSEVPQNLSASRPQDRQFILSSKKLLLSDSGFYLCAWVSGANYGYTFGSGTRLTVV.

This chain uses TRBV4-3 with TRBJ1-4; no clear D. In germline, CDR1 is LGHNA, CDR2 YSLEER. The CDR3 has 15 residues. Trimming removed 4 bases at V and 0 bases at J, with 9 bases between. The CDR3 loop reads CASSPQLATNEKLFF. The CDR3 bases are TGCGCCAGCAGCCCTCAACTGGCAACTAATGAAAAACTGTTTTTT.

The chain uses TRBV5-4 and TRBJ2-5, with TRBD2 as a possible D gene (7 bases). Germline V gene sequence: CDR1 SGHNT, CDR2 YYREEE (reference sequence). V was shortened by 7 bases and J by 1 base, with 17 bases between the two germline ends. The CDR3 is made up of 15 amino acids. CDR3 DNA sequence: TGTGCCAGCCTTCGTCGAGGGGGGGGCCAAGAGACCCAGTACTTC. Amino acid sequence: CASLRRGGGQETQYF.

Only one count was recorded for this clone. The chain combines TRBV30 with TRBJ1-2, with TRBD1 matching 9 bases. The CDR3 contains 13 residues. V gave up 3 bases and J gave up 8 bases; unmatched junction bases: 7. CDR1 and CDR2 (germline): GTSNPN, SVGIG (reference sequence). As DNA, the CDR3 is TGTGCCTGGAGCGCACAGGGGGCCCTAGGCTACACCTTC. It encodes CAWSAQGALGYTF.

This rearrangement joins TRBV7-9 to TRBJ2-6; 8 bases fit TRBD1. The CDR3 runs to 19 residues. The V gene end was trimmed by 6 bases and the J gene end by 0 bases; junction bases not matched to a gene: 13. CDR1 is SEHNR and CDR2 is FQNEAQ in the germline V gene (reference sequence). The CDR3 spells CASSLRDRKNPSGANVLTF. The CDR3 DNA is TGTGCCAGCAGTCTCCGGGACAGGAAAAACCCCTCTGGGGCCAACGTCCTGACTTTC.

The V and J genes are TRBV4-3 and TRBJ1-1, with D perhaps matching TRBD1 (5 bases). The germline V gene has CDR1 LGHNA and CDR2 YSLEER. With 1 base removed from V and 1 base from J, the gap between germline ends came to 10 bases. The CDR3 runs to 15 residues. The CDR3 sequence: CASSQVSTGNTEAFF. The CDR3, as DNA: TGCGCCAGCAGCCAAGTATCTACAGGGAACACTGAAGCTTTCTTT.

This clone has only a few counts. The CDR3 sequence is CASSYSTGQGLYEQYF. The DNA for the CDR3 is TGTGCCAGCAGTTACTCGACGGGACAGGGGTTATACGAGCAGTACTTC. The chain uses TRBV6-5 and TRBJ2-7; 10 bases line up with TRBD1. The length of the CDR3 is 16 residues. Looked up from germline, CDR1 is MNHEY and CDR2 is SVGAGI. V lost 0 bases to trimming and J lost 4 bases; unmatched junction nucleotides: 6.

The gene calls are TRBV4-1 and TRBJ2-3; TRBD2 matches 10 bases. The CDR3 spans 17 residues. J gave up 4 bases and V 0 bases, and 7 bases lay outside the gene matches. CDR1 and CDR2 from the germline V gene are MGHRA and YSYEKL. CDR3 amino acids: CASSQDGSGGAADTQYF. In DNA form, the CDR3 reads TGCGCCAGCAGCCAAGATGGGAGCGGGGGGGCCGCAGATACGCAGTATTTT.

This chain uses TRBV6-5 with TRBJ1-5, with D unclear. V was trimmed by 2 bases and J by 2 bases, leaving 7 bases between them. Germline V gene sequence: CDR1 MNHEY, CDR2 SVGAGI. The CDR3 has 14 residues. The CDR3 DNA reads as TGTGCCAGCAGTTACGCGTTCGGCAATCAGCCCCAGCATTTT. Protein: CASSYAFGNQPQHF.

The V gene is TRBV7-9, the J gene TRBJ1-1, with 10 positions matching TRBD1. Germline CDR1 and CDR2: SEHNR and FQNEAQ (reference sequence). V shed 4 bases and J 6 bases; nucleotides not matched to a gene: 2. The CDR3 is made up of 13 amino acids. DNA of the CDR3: TGTGCCAGCAGCTCCGGGACAGGGGCTGAAGCTTTCTTT. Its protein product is CASSSGTGAEAFF.

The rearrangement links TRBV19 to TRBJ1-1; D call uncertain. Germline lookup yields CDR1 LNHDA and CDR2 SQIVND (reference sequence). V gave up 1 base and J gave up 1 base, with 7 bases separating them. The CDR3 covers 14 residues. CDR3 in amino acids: CASSIGKANTEAFF. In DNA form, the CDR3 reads TGTGCCAGTAGTATAGGCAAAGCGAACACTGAAGCTTTCTTT.

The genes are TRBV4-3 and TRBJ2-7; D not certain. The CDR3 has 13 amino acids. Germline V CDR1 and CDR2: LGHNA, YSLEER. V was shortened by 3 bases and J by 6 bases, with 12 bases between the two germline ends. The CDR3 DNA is TGCGCCAGCAGCCACCGCACTTCCCTCGAGCAGTACTTC. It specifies CASSHRTSLEQYF.

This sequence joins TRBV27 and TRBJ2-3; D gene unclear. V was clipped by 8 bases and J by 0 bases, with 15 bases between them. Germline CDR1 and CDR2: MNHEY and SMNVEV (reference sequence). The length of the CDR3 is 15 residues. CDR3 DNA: TGTGCCAGCGAGGCATCCGCTACTAGCACAGATACGCAGTATTTT. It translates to CASEASATSTDTQYF.

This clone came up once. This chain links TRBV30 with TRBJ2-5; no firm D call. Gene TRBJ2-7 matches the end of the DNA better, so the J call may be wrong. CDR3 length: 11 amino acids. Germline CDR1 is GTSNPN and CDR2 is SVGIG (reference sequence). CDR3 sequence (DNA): TGTGCCTGGAGTGTATCCTACGAGCAGTACTTC. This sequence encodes CAWSVSYEQYF.

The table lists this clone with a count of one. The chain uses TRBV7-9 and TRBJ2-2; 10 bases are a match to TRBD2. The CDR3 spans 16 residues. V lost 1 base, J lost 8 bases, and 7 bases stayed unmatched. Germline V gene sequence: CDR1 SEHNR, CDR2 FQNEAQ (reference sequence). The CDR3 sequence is CASSLEFGLAAGELFF. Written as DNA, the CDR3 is TGTGCCAGCAGCTTAGAGTTTGGACTAGCGGCAGGGGAGCTGTTTTTT.

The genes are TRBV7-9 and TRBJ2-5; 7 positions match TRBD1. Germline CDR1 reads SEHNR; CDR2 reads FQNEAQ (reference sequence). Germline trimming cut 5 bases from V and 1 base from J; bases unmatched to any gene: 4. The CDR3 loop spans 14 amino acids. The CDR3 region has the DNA TGTGCCAGCAGCCGAGGGACAGCCCAAGAGACCCAGTACTTC. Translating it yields CASSRGTAQETQYF.

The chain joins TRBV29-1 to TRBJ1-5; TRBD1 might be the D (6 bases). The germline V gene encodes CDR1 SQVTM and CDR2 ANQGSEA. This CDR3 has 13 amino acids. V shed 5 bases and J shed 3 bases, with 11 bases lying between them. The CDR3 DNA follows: TGCAGCGTTAAGACAGGCACCAATCAGCCCCAGCATTTT. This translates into CSVKTGTNQPQHF.

The CDR3 nucleotides read TGTGCCACCATCGGAGCACCAGGGACAGACTTGAACACCGGGGAGCTGTTTTTT. Residues: CATIGAPGTDLNTGELFF. The chain is built from TRBV7-9 and TRBJ2-2, with 7 nucleotides matching TRBD1. The CDR3 is 18 residues long. Germline CDR1 SEHNR, CDR2 FQNEAQ (reference sequence). After removal of 10 bases from V and 1 base from J, the junction contained 18 bases not matched to a gene.

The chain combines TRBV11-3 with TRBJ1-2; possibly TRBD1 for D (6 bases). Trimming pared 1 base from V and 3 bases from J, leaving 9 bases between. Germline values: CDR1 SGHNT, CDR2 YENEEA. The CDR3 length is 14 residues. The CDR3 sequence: CASSLGPGDYGYTF. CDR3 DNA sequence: TGTGCCAGCAGCTTAGGGCCAGGGGACTATGGCTACACCTTC.